This paragraph covers one T cell receptor (beta chain) sequence. The antigen remains unidentified. The data derive from a study of cytomegalovirus exposure and HLA in healthy donors. Notes on the study in general: Excluded were some V segments that proved indistinguishable, including TRBV6-2 and TRBV6-3. The likely explanation for a cluster of highly shared sequence variants was sequencing artifact. In an earlier analysis, productive rearrangement rates for most beta V segments clustered near 87% or 30%. The authors later found TCR association rates varying by HLA locus, with DRB1 most and HLA-C fewest.

J was trimmed by 2 bases and V by 6 bases; bases with no gene match: 7. Germline V gives CDR1 SNHLY, CDR2 FYNNEI. This CDR3 is 15 amino acids long. Both 60 Vbeta primers and 13 Jbeta primers went into the PCR. Profiling relied on immunoSEQ multiplex PCR, and the TCRdb table lists in-frame clones only, not all of them. The sample yields roughly 150,000 clones, 65% to 90% seen once. This clonotype was sampled from a woman aged 45-65 years in good health and CMV-seropositive. J is TRBJ2-7 and V is TRBV2; 10 nucleotides agree with TRBD2. Sequencing was done on a sample of PBMCs. CDR3 nucleotides: TGTGCCAGCAGGGGGGGACTAGCGCCTACCTACGAGCAGTACTTC. It codes for CASRGGLAPTYEQYF.